These T cell receptor beta chains were read from a single sample in a study of blood T cell repertoires in COVID-19. Using immunoSEQ multiplex PCR, the repertoire was profiled, and TCRdb retains in-frame clones only, with some absent. Among 140,000 to 150,000 clones listed, 60% to 85% were seen once. Sequences were obtained from peripheral blood. All receptors come from a woman aged 60-75 years with acute or convalescent COVID-19. Both conserved end residues are part of each CDR3. A D gene is named only where the DNA matches it firmly. Size is omitted from some rows. Given values are once, few, many or a class for expanded clones.

J gene: TRBJ1-3
D gene: .
V gene: TRBV6-5
clone size: .
CDR3 DNA: TGTGCCAGCAGTCCCCGACTGATCTCTGGAAACACCATATATTTT
CDR3 protein: CASSPRLISGNTIYF

J gene: TRBJ2-3
D gene: TRBD1
V gene: TRBV5-4
clone size: .
CDR3 DNA: TGTGCCAGCAGCTTGGAGGGACAGGGTACAGATACGCAGTATTTT
CDR3 protein: CASSLEGQGTDTQYF

J gene: TRBJ2-7
D gene: TRBD1
V gene: TRBV5-1
clone size: .
CDR3 DNA: TGCGCCAGCAGCTCACAGGGGTTAAGGGCCTACGAGCAGTACTTC
CDR3 protein: CASSSQGLRAYEQYF

J gene: TRBJ1-4
D gene: .
V gene: TRBV10-2
clone size: once
CDR3 DNA: TGCGCCAGCGGGCGGGCAGTTGAAGAAAAACTGTTTTTT
CDR3 protein: CASGRAVEEKLFF

J gene: TRBJ2-7
D gene: TRBD1
V gene: TRBV28
clone size: .
CDR3 DNA: TGTGCCAGCAGACTTCGGGACAGGGTGGTCTTC
CDR3 protein: CASRLRDRVVF

J gene: TRBJ2-5
D gene: .
V gene: TRBV18
clone size: .
CDR3 DNA: TGTGCCAGCTCACCTGATGCGGGAAGCCAAGAGACCCAGTACTTC
CDR3 protein: CASSPDAGSQETQYF

J gene: TRBJ2-7
D gene: TRBD2
V gene: TRBV27
clone size: .
CDR3 DNA: TGTGCCAGCAGTTTATCGGTTCTAGCGGCTTACGAGCAGTACTTC
CDR3 protein: CASSLSVLAAYEQYF

J gene: TRBJ1-2
D gene: TRBD1
V gene: TRBV30
clone size: .
CDR3 DNA: TGTGCCTGGAACACCGGGACAGGTGGAGGCTACACCTTC
CDR3 protein: CAWNTGTGGGYTF

J gene: TRBJ1-3
D gene: .
V gene: TRBV10-1
clone size: few
CDR3 DNA: TGCGCCAGCAGTGAGTTGGGCAGGGTCTTCTCTGGAAACACCATATATTTT
CDR3 protein: CASSELGRVFSGNTIYF

J gene: TRBJ2-7
D gene: .
V gene: TRBV7-6
clone size: .
CDR3 DNA: TGTGCCAGCAGCTTGAGGACAAGATCCTACGAGCAGTACTTC
CDR3 protein: CASSLRTRSYEQYF

J gene: TRBJ2-1
D gene: TRBD2
V gene: TRBV19
clone size: few
CDR3 DNA: TGTGCCAGTAGGGATTGGCGAGCGGGAGGTCTCGACAATGAGCAGTTCTTC
CDR3 protein: CASRDWRAGGLDNEQFF

J gene: TRBJ2-5
D gene: TRBD1
V gene: TRBV2
clone size: .
CDR3 DNA: TGTGCCTCGACCGGGACAGGTTTCGGAGAGACCCAGTACTTC
CDR3 protein: CASTGTGFGETQYF

J gene: TRBJ2-1
D gene: .
V gene: TRBV5-8
clone size: .
CDR3 DNA: TGTGCCAGCACCCCGGTGGGCAGAGACAATGAGCAGTTCTTC
CDR3 protein: CASTPVGRDNEQFF

J gene: TRBJ1-4
D gene: TRBD1
V gene: TRBV3-1/TRBV3-2
clone size: .
CDR3 DNA: TGTGCCAGCAGACAGACAGGGGCCTTTGAAAAACTGTTTTTT
CDR3 protein: CASRQTGAFEKLFF

J gene: TRBJ2-2
D gene: TRBD2
V gene: TRBV6-5
clone size: .
CDR3 DNA: TGTGCCAGCAGTTACTTCGGCGGGAGGGTCGTCGGGGAGCTGTTTTTT
CDR3 protein: CASSYFGGRVVGELFF

J gene: TRBJ2-1
D gene: TRBD2
V gene: TRBV10-3
clone size: .
CDR3 DNA: TGTGCCATCAGTGACCCGGCGGGAGAATCAAGCAATGAGCAGTTCTTC
CDR3 protein: CAISDPAGESSNEQFF

J gene: TRBJ2-7
D gene: TRBD2
V gene: TRBV2
clone size: .
CDR3 DNA: TGTGCCAGCGGGACTAGCGGGAGTAGCTCCTACGAGCAGTACTTC
CDR3 protein: CASGTSGSSSYEQYF

J gene: TRBJ2-7
D gene: TRBD2
V gene: TRBV19
clone size: .
CDR3 DNA: TGTGCCAGTAGTATCGGGCGGGGGAGCTCCTACGAGCAGTACTTC
CDR3 protein: CASSIGRGSSYEQYF

J gene: TRBJ2-3
D gene: TRBD2
V gene: TRBV4-2
clone size: .
CDR3 DNA: TGTGCCAGCAGCCAAGCGCTAGCGGCAGATACGCAGTATTTT
CDR3 protein: CASSQALAADTQYF

J gene: TRBJ1-2
D gene: .
V gene: TRBV29-1
clone size: .
CDR3 DNA: TGCAGCGTTAAACAAAACGAAGGCTACACCTTC
CDR3 protein: CSVKQNEGYTF

J gene: TRBJ1-5
D gene: .
V gene: TRBV7-9
clone size: .
CDR3 DNA: TGTGCCAGCAGCCAAGAGGGGGGGAAACAGCCCCAGCATTTT
CDR3 protein: CASSQEGGKQPQHF

J gene: TRBJ2-2
D gene: .
V gene: TRBV11-2
clone size: .
CDR3 DNA: TGTGCCAGCAGCTCTTTTGAGCGGGCCGGGGAGCTGTTTTTT
CDR3 protein: CASSSFERAGELFF

J gene: TRBJ2-5
D gene: TRBD2
V gene: TRBV10-3
clone size: once
CDR3 DNA: TGTGCCATCAGCTCTACCCGAGCGGGAGTGAGAGAGACCCAGTACTTC
CDR3 protein: CAISSTRAGVRETQYF

J gene: TRBJ1-2
D gene: .
V gene: TRBV5-1
clone size: .
CDR3 DNA: TGCGCCAGCAGCTTGTATTCGGGGAACGACGGCTACACCTTC
CDR3 protein: CASSLYSGNDGYTF

J gene: TRBJ2-1
D gene: TRBD1
V gene: TRBV5-4
clone size: few
CDR3 DNA: TGTGCCAGCAGCTTGGCGGGACAGGGGGATGAGCAGTTCTTC
CDR3 protein: CASSLAGQGDEQFF

J gene: TRBJ2-7
D gene: .
V gene: TRBV6-4
clone size: .
CDR3 DNA: TGTGCCAGCACCCCCCAGTGCTACGAGCAGTACTTC
CDR3 protein: CASTPQCYEQYF

J gene: TRBJ2-1
D gene: .
V gene: TRBV19
clone size: .
CDR3 DNA: TGTGCCAGTAGTTCGCTGGAGGGGAGAGTATACAATGAGCAGTTCTTC
CDR3 protein: CASSSLEGRVYNEQFF

J gene: TRBJ1-6
D gene: TRBD1
V gene: TRBV27
clone size: .
CDR3 DNA: TGTGCCACCAACAGGGGGCTAGGAAATTCACCCCTCCACTTT
CDR3 protein: CATNRGLGNSPLHF

J gene: TRBJ2-1
D gene: .
V gene: TRBV5-6
clone size: .
CDR3 DNA: TGTGCCAGCAGCCCCGGTGTGGAGCGGGCTTTCTACAATGAGCAGTTCTTC
CDR3 protein: CASSPGVERAFYNEQFF

J gene: TRBJ1-5
D gene: .
V gene: TRBV28
clone size: few
CDR3 DNA: TGTGCCAGCAGTCCCACAGGTTGGGAGCCCCAGCATTTT
CDR3 protein: CASSPTGWEPQHF

J gene: TRBJ2-3
D gene: TRBD2
V gene: TRBV28
clone size: .
CDR3 DNA: TGTGCCAGCAGTTTTAAGACTAGCGGGAGGGATGATACGCAGTATTTT
CDR3 protein: CASSFKTSGRDDTQYF

J gene: TRBJ2-1
D gene: .
V gene: TRBV19
clone size: once
CDR3 DNA: TGTGCCAGTAGTATGCGGGGAGGCCTCGGGAACAATGAGCAGTTCTTC
CDR3 protein: CASSMRGGLGNNEQFF

J gene: TRBJ2-2
D gene: TRBD2
V gene: TRBV5-4
clone size: .
CDR3 DNA: TGTGCCAGCAGCTTGAGGCTAGCGGGTATTCAGGCCGGGGAGCTGTTTTTT
CDR3 protein: CASSLRLAGIQAGELFF

J gene: TRBJ2-7
D gene: TRBD1
V gene: TRBV9
clone size: .
CDR3 DNA: TGTGCCAGCAGCGTTGTCGCAGGGGGCTACGAGCAGTACTTC
CDR3 protein: CASSVVAGGYEQYF

J gene: TRBJ2-7
D gene: .
V gene: TRBV7-2
clone size: .
CDR3 DNA: TGTGCCAGCAGCTTAGCAAGAGGGTTGGTACCCTACGAGCAGTACTTC
CDR3 protein: CASSLARGLVPYEQYF

J gene: TRBJ1-1
D gene: .
V gene: TRBV7-2
clone size: .
CDR3 DNA: TGTGCCAGCAGCTTGGGGGGGACGGAGAACACTGAAGCTTTCTTT
CDR3 protein: CASSLGGTENTEAFF

J gene: TRBJ1-2
D gene: .
V gene: TRBV19
clone size: once
CDR3 DNA: TGTGCCAGTAGTATCGCCACCGACAGGTACTACACCTTC
CDR3 protein: CASSIATDRYYTF

J gene: TRBJ1-2
D gene: .
V gene: TRBV28
clone size: few
CDR3 DNA: TGTGCCAGCAGTTTGGATGTTCGGGGGGCAGGTGGCTACACCTTC
CDR3 protein: CASSLDVRGAGGYTF

J gene: TRBJ1-1
D gene: TRBD1
V gene: TRBV4-1
clone size: .
CDR3 DNA: TGCGCCAGCAGCCAAGATCCCCCACAGGGGTATGACCTTGAAGCTTTCTTT
CDR3 protein: CASSQDPPQGYDLEAFF

J gene: TRBJ2-5
D gene: TRBD2
V gene: TRBV4-1
clone size: .
CDR3 DNA: TGCGCCAGCAGCCAAGGGGGAGCGGGAGGAGAGACCCAGTACTTC
CDR3 protein: CASSQGGAGGETQYF

J gene: TRBJ2-5
D gene: .
V gene: TRBV5-4
clone size: few
CDR3 DNA: TGTGCCAGCAGCTTGATACAGGTGCAAGAGACCCAGTACTTC
CDR3 protein: CASSLIQVQETQYF

J gene: TRBJ1-2
D gene: .
V gene: TRBV27
clone size: .
CDR3 DNA: TGTGCCAGCAGTTTACGTCAGAGCTGGGCGGGTAACTATGGCTACACCTTC
CDR3 protein: CASSLRQSWAGNYGYTF

J gene: TRBJ1-1
D gene: .
V gene: TRBV19
clone size: .
CDR3 DNA: TGTGCCAGTCAGGGTAGGAGGGTGACTGAAGCTTTCTTT
CDR3 protein: CASQGRRVTEAFF

J gene: TRBJ2-1
D gene: .
V gene: TRBV27
clone size: few
CDR3 DNA: TGTGCCAGCAGTTTCCAGACTAGTGGGGAGCAGTTCTTC
CDR3 protein: CASSFQTSGEQFF

J gene: TRBJ2-5
D gene: TRBD1
V gene: TRBV20-1
clone size: .
CDR3 DNA: TGCAGTGCAAGTTGGGACAGGGACCAAGAGACCCAGTACTTC
CDR3 protein: CSASWDRDQETQYF

J gene: TRBJ2-2
D gene: TRBD1
V gene: TRBV7-9
clone size: .
CDR3 DNA: TGTGCCAGCAGCCCGCCGGGACAGGGGCAACACACCGGGGAGCTGTTTTTT
CDR3 protein: CASSPPGQGQHTGELFF

J gene: TRBJ2-5
D gene: .
V gene: TRBV27
clone size: .
CDR3 DNA: TGTGCCAGCAGTTTAAAAGCCATCGGGACCCAGTACTTC
CDR3 protein: CASSLKAIGTQYF

J gene: TRBJ1-1
D gene: .
V gene: TRBV28
clone size: .
CDR3 DNA: TGTGCCAGCAGCCCCCATACAGGATCCATGAACACTGAAGCTTTCTTT
CDR3 protein: CASSPHTGSMNTEAFF

J gene: TRBJ2-1
D gene: .
V gene: TRBV12-3/TRBV12-4
clone size: .
CDR3 DNA: TGTGCCAGCAGTTTTAGGGGTGGGGATGAGCAGTTCTTC
CDR3 protein: CASSFRGGDEQFF